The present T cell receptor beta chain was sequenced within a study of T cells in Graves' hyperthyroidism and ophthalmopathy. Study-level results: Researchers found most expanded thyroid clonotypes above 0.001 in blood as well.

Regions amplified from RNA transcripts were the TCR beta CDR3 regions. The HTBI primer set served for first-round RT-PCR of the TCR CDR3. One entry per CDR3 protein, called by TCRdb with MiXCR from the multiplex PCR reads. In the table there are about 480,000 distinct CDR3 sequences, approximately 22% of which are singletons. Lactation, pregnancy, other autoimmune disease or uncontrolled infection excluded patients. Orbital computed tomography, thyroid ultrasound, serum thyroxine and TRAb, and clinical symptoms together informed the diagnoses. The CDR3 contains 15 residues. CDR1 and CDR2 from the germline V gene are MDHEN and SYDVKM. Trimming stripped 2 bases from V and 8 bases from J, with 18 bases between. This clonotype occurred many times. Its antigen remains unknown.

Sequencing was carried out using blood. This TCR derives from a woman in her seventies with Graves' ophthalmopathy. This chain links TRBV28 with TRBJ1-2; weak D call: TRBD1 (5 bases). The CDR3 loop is CASSLTWGNERGYTF. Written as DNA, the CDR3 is TGTGCCAGCAGTTTAACGTGGGGGAACGAAAGGGGCTACACCTTC.